This TCR beta chain is drawn from a study of Tregs in tolerant kidney transplant recipients. The nonmyeloablative bone marrow transplants came from related graft donors, with transient mixed chimerism. The protocol was immunoSEQ multiplex PCR, while the TCRdb copy is restricted to in-frame clones and leaves out a portion. This table holds 65,000 to 85,000 clones, roughly 90% found once. The CDR3 has 15 amino acids. The V segment lost 2 bases and the J segment 5 bases; nucleotides outside the gene matches: 4. The germline V gene encodes CDR1 SGHNT and CDR2 YYREEE (reference sequence). The source material was CD4+ T cells from blood (PBMCs), sampled 24 months after the transplant. The receptor was isolated from a human patient who received a combined kidney and bone marrow transplant. The T cells may come from the graft donor. V gene TRBV5-4 combines with J gene TRBJ2-2; 9 positions match TRBD2. CDR3 loop: CASSLAGGHTGELFF. CDR3 DNA: TGTGCCAGCAGCTTAGCGGGAGGACATACCGGGGAGCTGTTTTTT.